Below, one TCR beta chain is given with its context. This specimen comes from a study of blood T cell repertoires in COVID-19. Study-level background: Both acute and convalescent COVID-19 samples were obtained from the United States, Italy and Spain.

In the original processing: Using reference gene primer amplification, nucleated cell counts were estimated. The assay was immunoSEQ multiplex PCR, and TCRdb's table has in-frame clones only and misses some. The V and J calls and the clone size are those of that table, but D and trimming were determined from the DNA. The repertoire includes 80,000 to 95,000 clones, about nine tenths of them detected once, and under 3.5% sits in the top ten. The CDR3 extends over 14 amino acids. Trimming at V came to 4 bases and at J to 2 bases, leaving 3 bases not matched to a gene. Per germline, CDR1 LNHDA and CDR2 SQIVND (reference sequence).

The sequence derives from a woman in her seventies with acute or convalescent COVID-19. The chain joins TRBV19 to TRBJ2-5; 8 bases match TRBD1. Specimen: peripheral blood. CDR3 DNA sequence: TGTGCCAGTAGTACGAGGACAGGGCAAGAGACCCAGTACTTC. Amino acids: CASSTRTGQETQYF. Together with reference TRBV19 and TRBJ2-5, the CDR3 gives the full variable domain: DGGITQSPKYLFRKEGQNVTLSCEQNLNHDAMYWYRQDPGQGLRLIYYSQIVNDFQKGDIAEGYSVSREKKESFPLTVTSAQKNPTAFYLCASSTRTGQETQYFGPGTRLLVL.